This T cell receptor beta chain was documented in a study of identical twins. Findings and limits, study-wide: Out-of-frame sharing of TCR alpha in monozygotic twins was underestimated by models.

Each donor was a healthy Caucasian. J was trimmed by 8 bases and V by 4 bases; bases with no gene match: 8. This CDR3 has 16 residues. This clonotype was seen only a few times. Its antigen is unknown. TCRdb redid the calling of the 5' RACE reads with MiXCR, one entry per CDR3 protein. The table has roughly 1.6 million distinct CDR3 sequences, around a third seen once. Sequenced sample: cord blood. This clonotype was sampled from a newborn girl in good health. The V call is TRBV12-3 or TRBV12-4, the J call TRBJ2-1; the match to TRBD2 covers 13 bases. CDR3 residues: CASSYGGLAGLDEQFF. In DNA, the CDR3 is TGTGCCAGCAGTTACGGGGGACTAGCGGGGTTGGATGAGCAGTTCTTC.